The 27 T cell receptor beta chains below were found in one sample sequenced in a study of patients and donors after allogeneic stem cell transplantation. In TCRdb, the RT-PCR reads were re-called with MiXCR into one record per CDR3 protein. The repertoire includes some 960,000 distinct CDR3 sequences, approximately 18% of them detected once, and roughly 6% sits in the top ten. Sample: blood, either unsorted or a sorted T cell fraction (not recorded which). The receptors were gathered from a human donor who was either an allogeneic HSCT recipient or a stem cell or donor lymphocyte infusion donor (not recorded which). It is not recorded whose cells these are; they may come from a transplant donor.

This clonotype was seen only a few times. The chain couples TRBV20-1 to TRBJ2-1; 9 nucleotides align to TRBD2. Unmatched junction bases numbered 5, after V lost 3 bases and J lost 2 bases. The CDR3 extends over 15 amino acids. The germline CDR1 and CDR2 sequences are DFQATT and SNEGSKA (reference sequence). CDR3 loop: CSARGSGGAYNEQFF. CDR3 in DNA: TGCAGTGCTAGGGGTAGCGGGGGCGCCTACAATGAGCAGTTCTTC.

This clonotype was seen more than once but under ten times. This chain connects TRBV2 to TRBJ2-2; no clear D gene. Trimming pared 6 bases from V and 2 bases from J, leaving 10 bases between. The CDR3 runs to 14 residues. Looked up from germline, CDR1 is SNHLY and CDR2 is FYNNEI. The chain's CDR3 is CASRVRDNTGELFF. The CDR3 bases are TGTGCCAGCAGAGTAAGGGATAACACCGGGGAGCTGTTTTTT.

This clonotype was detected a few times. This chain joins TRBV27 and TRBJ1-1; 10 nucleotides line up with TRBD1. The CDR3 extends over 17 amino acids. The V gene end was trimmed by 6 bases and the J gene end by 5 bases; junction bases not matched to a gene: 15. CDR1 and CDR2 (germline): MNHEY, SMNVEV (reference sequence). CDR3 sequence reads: CASSLLPPGTGVTEAFF. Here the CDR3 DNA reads TGTGCCAGCAGCTTACTTCCCCCCGGGACAGGGGTGACTGAAGCTTTCTTT.

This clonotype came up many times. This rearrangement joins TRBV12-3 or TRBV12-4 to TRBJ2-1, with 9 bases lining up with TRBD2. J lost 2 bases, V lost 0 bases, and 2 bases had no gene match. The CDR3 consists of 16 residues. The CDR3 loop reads CASSLASGRPYNEQFF. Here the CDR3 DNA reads TGTGCCAGCAGTTTAGCGAGCGGGAGGCCCTACAATGAGCAGTTCTTC.

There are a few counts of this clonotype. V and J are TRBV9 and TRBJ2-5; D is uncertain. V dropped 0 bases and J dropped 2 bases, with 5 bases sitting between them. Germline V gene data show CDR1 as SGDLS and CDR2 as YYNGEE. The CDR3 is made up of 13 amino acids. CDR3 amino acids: CASSVVGQETQYF. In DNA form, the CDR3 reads TGTGCCAGCAGCGTAGTTGGGCAAGAGACCCAGTACTTC.

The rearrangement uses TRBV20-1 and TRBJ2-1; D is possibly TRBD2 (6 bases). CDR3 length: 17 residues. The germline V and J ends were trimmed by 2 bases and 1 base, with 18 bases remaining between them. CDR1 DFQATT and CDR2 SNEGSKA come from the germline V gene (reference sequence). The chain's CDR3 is CSARSAEGPVSYNEQFF. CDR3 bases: TGCAGTGCTAGATCCGCGGAGGGCCCCGTATCCTACAATGAGCAGTTCTTC.

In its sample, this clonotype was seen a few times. CDR3 protein: CSARDNGEGTEAFF. The CDR3 bases are TGCAGTGCTAGAGATAACGGGGAGGGAACTGAAGCTTTCTTT. The rearrangement joins TRBV20-1 to TRBJ1-1; unclear D gene. Trimming removed 0 bases at V and 5 bases at J, with 13 bases between. This CDR3 has 14 residues. The germline CDR1 and CDR2 sequences are DFQATT and SNEGSKA (reference sequence).

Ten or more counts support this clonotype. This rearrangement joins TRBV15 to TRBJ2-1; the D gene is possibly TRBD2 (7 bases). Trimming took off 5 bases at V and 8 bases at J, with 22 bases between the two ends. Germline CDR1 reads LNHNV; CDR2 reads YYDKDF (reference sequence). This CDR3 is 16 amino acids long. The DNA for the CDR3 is TGTGCCACCAGCCCCCAGGGGAGGGAGGGCTTCTATGAGCAGTTCTTC. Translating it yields CATSPQGREGFYEQFF.

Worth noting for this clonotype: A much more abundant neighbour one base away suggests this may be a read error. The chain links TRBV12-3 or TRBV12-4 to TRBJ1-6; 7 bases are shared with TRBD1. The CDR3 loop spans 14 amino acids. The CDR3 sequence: CASSPPGQNSPFHF. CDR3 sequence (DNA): TGTGCCAGCAGTCCCCCGGGACAGAATTCACCCTTCCACTTT.

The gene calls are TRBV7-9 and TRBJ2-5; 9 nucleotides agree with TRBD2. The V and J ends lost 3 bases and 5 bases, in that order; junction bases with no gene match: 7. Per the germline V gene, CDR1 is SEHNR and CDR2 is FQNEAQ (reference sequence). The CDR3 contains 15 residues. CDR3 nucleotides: TGTGCCAGCAGCTTGCTAGCGGGGACCGGGGAGACCCAGTACTTC. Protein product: CASSLLAGTGETQYF.

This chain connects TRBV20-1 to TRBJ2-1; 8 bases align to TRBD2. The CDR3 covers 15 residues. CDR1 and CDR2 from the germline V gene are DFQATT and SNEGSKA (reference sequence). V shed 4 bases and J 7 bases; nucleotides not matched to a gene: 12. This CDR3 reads CSANLPAGVGNEQFF. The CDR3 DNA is TGCAGTGCTAATCTTCCAGCGGGAGTCGGGAATGAGCAGTTCTTC.

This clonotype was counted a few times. The CDR3 protein is CASSLRGWDSPLHF. CDR3 coding DNA: TGTGCCAGCAGCTTAAGGGGGTGGGATTCACCCCTCCACTTT. V and J are TRBV7-3 and TRBJ1-6; D possibly corresponds to TRBD1 (5 bases). Germline-derived CDR1 and CDR2 are SGHTA and FQGTGA. The V gene lost 1 base and the J gene lost 8 bases, with 9 bases spanning the gap. This CDR3 is 14 amino acids long.

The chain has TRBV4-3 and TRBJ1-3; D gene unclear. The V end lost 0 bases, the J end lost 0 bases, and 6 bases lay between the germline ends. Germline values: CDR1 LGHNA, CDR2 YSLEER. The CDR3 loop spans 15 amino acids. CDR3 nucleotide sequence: TGCGCCAGCAGCCAAGAGGGCCACTCTGGAAACACCATATATTTT. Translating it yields CASSQEGHSGNTIYF.

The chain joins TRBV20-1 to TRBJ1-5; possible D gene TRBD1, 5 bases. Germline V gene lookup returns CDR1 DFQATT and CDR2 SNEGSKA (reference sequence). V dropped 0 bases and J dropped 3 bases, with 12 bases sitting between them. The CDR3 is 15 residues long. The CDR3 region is CSARDPGSDNQPQHF. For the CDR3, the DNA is TGCAGTGCTAGAGATCCAGGGAGCGACAATCAGCCCCAGCATTTT.

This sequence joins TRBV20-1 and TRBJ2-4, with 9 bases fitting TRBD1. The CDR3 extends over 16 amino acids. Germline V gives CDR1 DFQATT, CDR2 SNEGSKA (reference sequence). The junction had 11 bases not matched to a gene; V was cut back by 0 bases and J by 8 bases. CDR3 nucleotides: TGCAGTGCTAGAGATTCGTCGGGACAGGGAGAAGACATTCAGTACTTC. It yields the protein CSARDSSGQGEDIQYF.

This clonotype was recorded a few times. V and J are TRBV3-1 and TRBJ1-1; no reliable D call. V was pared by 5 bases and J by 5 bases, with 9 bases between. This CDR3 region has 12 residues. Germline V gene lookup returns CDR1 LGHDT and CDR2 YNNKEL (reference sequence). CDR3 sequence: CASSSTSTEAFF. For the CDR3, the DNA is TGTGCCAGCAGCTCGACAAGTACTGAAGCTTTCTTT.

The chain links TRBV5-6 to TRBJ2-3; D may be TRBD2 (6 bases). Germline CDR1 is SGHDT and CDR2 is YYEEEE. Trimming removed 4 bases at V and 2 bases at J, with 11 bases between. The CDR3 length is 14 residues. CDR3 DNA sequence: TGTGCCAGCAGCCGGGACTCCGTCACAGATACGCAGTATTTT. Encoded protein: CASSRDSVTDTQYF.

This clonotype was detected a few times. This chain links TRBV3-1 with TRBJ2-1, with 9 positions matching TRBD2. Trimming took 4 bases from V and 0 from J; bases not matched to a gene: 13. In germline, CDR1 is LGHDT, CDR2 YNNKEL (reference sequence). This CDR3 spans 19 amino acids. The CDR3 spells CASSPHFLHSGSSYNEQFF. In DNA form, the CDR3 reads TGTGCCAGCAGCCCCCACTTCCTCCATAGCGGGAGCTCCTACAATGAGCAGTTCTTC.

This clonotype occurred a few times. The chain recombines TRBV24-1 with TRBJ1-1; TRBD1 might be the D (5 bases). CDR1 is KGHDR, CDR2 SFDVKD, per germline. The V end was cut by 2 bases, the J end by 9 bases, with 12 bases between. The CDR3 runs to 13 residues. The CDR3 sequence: CATSDYVGGKAFF. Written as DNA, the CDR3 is TGTGCCACCAGTGATTACGTGGGGGGGAAAGCTTTCTTT.

Here the CDR3 reads CASSFPGTPNTEAFF. The CDR3 DNA is TGTGCCAGCAGCTTCCCAGGGACACCGAACACTGAAGCTTTCTTT. This chain joins TRBV7-9 and TRBJ1-1; D is possibly TRBD1 (6 bases). The CDR3 has 15 amino acids. With 3 bases removed from V and 1 base from J, the gap between germline ends came to 12 bases. In germline, CDR1 is SEHNR, CDR2 FQNEAQ (reference sequence).

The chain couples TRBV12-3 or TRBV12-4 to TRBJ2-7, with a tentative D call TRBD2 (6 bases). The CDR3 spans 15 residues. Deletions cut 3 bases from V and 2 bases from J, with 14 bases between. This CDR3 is CASSLVRGYAYEQYF. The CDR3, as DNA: TGTGCCAGCAGTTTGGTACGGGGGTACGCCTACGAGCAGTACTTC.

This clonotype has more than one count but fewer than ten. In nucleotides, the CDR3 is TGTGCCAGCAGTTTAGTTCTAGCGGGGGGGCTAGAGACCCAGTACTTC. Its translation is CASSLVLAGGLETQYF. The rearrangement joins TRBV27 to TRBJ2-5; TRBD2 matches at 12 bases. CDR3 length: 16 amino acids. J was trimmed by 4 bases and V by 2 bases; bases with no gene match: 5. The germline V gene encodes CDR1 MNHEY and CDR2 SMNVEV (reference sequence).

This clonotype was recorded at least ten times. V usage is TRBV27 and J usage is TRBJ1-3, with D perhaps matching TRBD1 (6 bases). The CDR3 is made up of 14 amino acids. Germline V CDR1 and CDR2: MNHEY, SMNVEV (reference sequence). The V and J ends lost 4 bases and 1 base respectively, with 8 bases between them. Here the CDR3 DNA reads TGTGCCAGCAGTTCCAGGGGATCTGGAAACACCATATATTTT. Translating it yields CASSSRGSGNTIYF.

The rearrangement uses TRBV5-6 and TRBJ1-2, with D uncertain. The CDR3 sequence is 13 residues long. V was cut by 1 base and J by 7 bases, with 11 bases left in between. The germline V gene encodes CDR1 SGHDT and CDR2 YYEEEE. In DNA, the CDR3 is TGTGCCAGCAGCTTGTTGTCTGTGGCTGGCTACACCTTC. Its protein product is CASSLLSVAGYTF.

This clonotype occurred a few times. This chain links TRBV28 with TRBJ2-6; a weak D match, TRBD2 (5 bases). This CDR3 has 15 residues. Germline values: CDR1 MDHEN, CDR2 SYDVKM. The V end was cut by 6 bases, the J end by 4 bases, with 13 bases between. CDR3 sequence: CASSRRDSGANVLTF. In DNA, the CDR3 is TGTGCCAGCAGCAGACGGGATTCCGGGGCCAACGTCCTGACTTTC.

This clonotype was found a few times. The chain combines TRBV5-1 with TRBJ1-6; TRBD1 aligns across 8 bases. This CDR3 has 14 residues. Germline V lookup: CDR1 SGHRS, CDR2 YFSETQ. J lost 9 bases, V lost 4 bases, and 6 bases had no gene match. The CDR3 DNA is TGCGCCAGCAGCCGGACAGGGAGGGGTTCACCCCTCCACTTT. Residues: CASSRTGRGSPLHF.

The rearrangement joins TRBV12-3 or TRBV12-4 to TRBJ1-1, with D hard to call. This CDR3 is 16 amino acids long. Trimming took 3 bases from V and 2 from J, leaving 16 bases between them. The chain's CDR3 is CASSFGRSSFNTEAFF. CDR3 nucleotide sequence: TGTGCCAGCAGTTTTGGCAGGTCCTCCTTTAACACTGAAGCTTTCTTT.